The 32 T cell receptor beta chains reported below all come from one sample, sequenced in a study of neurological immune-mediated disorders. TCRdb passed the 5' RACE reads through MiXCR, listing each CDR3 protein once. This table holds 95,000 to 150,000 distinct CDR3 sequences, more than 2.5% found once. The sample taken for sequencing was PBMCs. Every receptor here comes from a woman aged 25 to 39 with multiple sclerosis.

This clonotype was seen at least ten times. This chain connects TRBV20-1 to TRBJ2-5; 9 positions agree with TRBD2. With V trimmed by 6 bases and J by 5 bases, 13 bases remained unmatched. This CDR3 has 15 residues. Germline loops: CDR1 DFQATT, CDR2 SNEGSKA (reference sequence). The CDR3 is CSAPVAGERLETQYF. The CDR3 nucleotides are TGCAGTGCGCCTGTAGCGGGAGAACGTCTTGAGACCCAGTACTTC.

This clonotype was recorded many times. The chain is built from TRBV7-9 and TRBJ1-4, with 8 bases fitting TRBD1. CDR1 SEHNR and CDR2 FQNEAQ come from the germline V gene (reference sequence). The CDR3 contains 17 residues. The V segment lost 2 bases and the J segment 7 bases; nucleotides outside the gene matches: 12. CDR3 coding DNA: TGTGCCAGCAGCTTATGGGCCGAGGACAGGGCCACTGAAAAACTGTTTTTT. This sequence encodes CASSLWAEDRATEKLFF.

This clonotype was recorded at least ten times. The chain links TRBV12-3 or TRBV12-4 to TRBJ2-2; TRBD2 matches at 10 bases. The CDR3 is 19 amino acids. V lost 6 bases to trimming and J lost 0 bases; unmatched junction nucleotides: 13. CDR3 nucleotide sequence: TGTGCCAGCAGCTACAGACTAGCGGGTTGGGCAACGAACACCGGGGAGCTGTTTTTT. Its protein is CASSYRLAGWATNTGELFF.

This clonotype was seen at least ten times. The chain couples TRBV24-1 to TRBJ2-7; 7 bases agree with TRBD2. This CDR3 region has 15 residues. From germline, CDR1 is KGHDR and CDR2 SFDVKD. J was trimmed by 2 bases and V by 9 bases; bases with no gene match: 12. Here the CDR3 reads CATVTSDDEAYEQYF. CDR3 sequence (DNA): TGTGCCACCGTCACTAGCGATGACGAAGCCTACGAGCAGTACTTC.

In the case of this clonotype: A much larger clone differs from this one at a single base, so this may be a read error. The chain has TRBV5-1 and TRBJ2-5; D is possibly TRBD1 (6 bases). CDR3 length: 14 residues. The germline CDR1 and CDR2 sequences are SGHRS and YFSETQ. CDR3 protein: CASANQGHQETQYF. CDR3 coding DNA: TGCGCCAGCGCCAACCAGGGACACCAGGAGACCCAGTACTTC.

This clonotype was counted many times. The chain uses TRBV15 and TRBJ2-3; D not resolved. Germline-derived CDR1 and CDR2 are LNHNV and YYDKDF (reference sequence). Deletions cut 4 bases from V and 2 bases from J, with 10 bases between. This CDR3 is built from 14 residues. This CDR3 is CATSKHMATDTQYF. DNA for the CDR3: TGTGCCACCAGCAAACACATGGCCACAGATACGCAGTATTTT.

This clonotype was found many times. This sequence joins TRBV7-8 and TRBJ1-5; no clear D. CDR3 length: 14 amino acids. The germline V gene encodes CDR1 SGHVS and CDR2 FQNEAQ. Trimming shortened V by 5 bases and J by 0 bases, and 8 bases separated the two germline ends. This CDR3 reads CASSLDLSNQPQHF. In nucleotides, the CDR3 is TGTGCCAGCAGCCTCGACCTTAGCAATCAGCCCCAGCATTTT.

This clonotype was observed many times. V is TRBV12-3 or TRBV12-4 and J is TRBJ1-2, with D unclear. V dropped 6 bases and J dropped 0 bases, with 8 bases sitting between them. This CDR3 has 13 residues. The CDR3 DNA follows: TGTGCCAGCAGCCTGAAGACTAACTATGGCTACACCTTC. Its translation: CASSLKTNYGYTF.

The sample holds a few counts of this clonotype. A much more abundant neighbour one base away suggests this may be a read error. In DNA form, the CDR3 reads TGTGACATCAAAGAGTGGGATGAAGCTTTCTTT. This gives the protein CDIKEWDEAFF. The chain joins TRBV10-3 to TRBJ1-1; D is unclear. This CDR3 spans 11 amino acids. The germline V gene encodes CDR1 ENHRY and CDR2 SYGVKD.

The sample holds many counts of this clonotype. The chain is built from TRBV7-2 and TRBJ2-7, with unresolved D. Germline V gives CDR1 SGHTA, CDR2 FQGNSA. The CDR3 has 13 amino acids. Trimming removed 7 bases at V and 6 bases at J, with 16 bases between. CDR3 DNA sequence: TGTGCCAGCATCAAAACCCCATCCGGCGAGCAGTACTTC. Its protein is CASIKTPSGEQYF.

For this clonotype: This sequence may be a read error, since a much larger clone differs from it by one base. The J gene is TRBJ1-5, the V gene TRBV5-1; D gene unclear. The CDR3 loop spans 13 amino acids. Germline V lookup: CDR1 SGHRS, CDR2 YFSETQ. The CDR3 coding sequence is TGCGCCGGGAGGACCGTTAGCAATCAGCCCCAGAATTTT. Translation: CAGRTVSNQPQNF.

This clonotype has a count of ten or more. This rearrangement joins TRBV7-2 to TRBJ1-4; unclear D gene. The CDR3 is made up of 15 amino acids. Trimming cost V 5 bases and J 4 bases, with 14 bases left between them. Germline values: CDR1 SGHTA, CDR2 FQGNSA. CDR3 bases: TGTGCCAGCAGCCTCGGACGGACCTTTAATGAAAAACTGTTTTTT. The encoded protein is CASSLGRTFNEKLFF.

This clonotype was counted a few times. This chain connects TRBV7-2 to TRBJ1-1; D unresolved. Germline V lookup: CDR1 SGHTA, CDR2 FQGNSA. The CDR3 is 16 residues long. Trimming left V 1 base short and J 2 bases short, with 14 bases between. As DNA, the CDR3 is TGTGCCAGCAGCTTAGACGCTGGCAGGCTCAACACTGAAGCTTTCTTT. Its protein is CASSLDAGRLNTEAFF.

In this sample, this clonotype turned up many times. This chain joins TRBV29-1 and TRBJ1-3; D uncertain. The ends were cut back, 4 bases at V and 0 bases at J, with 13 bases in the middle. The CDR3 loop spans 15 amino acids. Germline V gives CDR1 SQVTM, CDR2 ANQGSEA. The CDR3 nucleotides read TGCAGCGTTGGCCTGGGCGGGAGCTCTGGAAACACCATATATTTT. This encodes CSVGLGGSSGNTIYF.

This clonotype was observed many times. This chain connects TRBV7-2 to TRBJ2-7; TRBD2 is a possible D gene (5 bases). The germline CDR1 and CDR2 sequences are SGHTA and FQGNSA. Trimming took 2 bases from V and 7 from J, leaving 15 bases between them. The CDR3 runs to 14 residues. This CDR3 reads CASSLSKLVGEQYF. In DNA form, the CDR3 reads TGTGCCAGCAGCTTAAGCAAACTAGTTGGTGAGCAGTACTTC.

This clonotype has ten or more counts. CDR3 residues: CASTTSFTEAFF. Written as DNA, the CDR3 is TGTGCCAGCACCACATCATTCACTGAAGCTTTCTTT. The chain carries TRBV6-2 or TRBV6-3 and TRBJ1-1; D gene uncertain. Germline CDR1 MNHEY, CDR2 SVGEGT. V shed 7 bases and J shed 4 bases, with 10 bases lying between them. The CDR3 spans 12 residues.

This clonotype has at least ten counts. The V call is TRBV2, the J call TRBJ2-7, with D perhaps TRBD2 (5 bases). CDR3 length: 13 residues. V lost 4 bases to trimming and J lost 3 bases, with 10 bases between them. Germline V gene sequence: CDR1 SNHLY, CDR2 FYNNEI. The CDR3, as DNA: TGTGCCAGCAGTGGAGGGAAGGTCTACGAGCAGTACTTC. Amino acids: CASSGGKVYEQYF.

This clonotype was picked up many times. The CDR3 sequence is CASSLPGTSGGNEQFF. DNA for the CDR3: TGCGCCAGCAGCTTGCCCGGGACTAGCGGGGGAAATGAGCAGTTCTTC. The chain employs TRBV5-1 and TRBJ2-1, with 14 bases fitting TRBD2. The germline V gene encodes CDR1 SGHRS and CDR2 YFSETQ. V was pared by 1 base and J by 7 bases, with 4 bases of the junction left unmatched. This CDR3 region has 16 residues. The full variable domain, with the rest looked up from reference TRBV5-1 and TRBJ2-1, is KAGVTQTPRYLIKTRGQQVTLSCSPISGHRSVSWYQQTPGQGLQFLFEYFSETQRNKGNFPGRFSGRQFSNSRSEMNVSTLELGDSALYLCASSLPGTSGGNEQFFGPGTRLTVL.

This clonotype came up many times. This sequence joins TRBV20-1 and TRBJ2-1; 7 positions match TRBD1. The CDR3 contains 19 residues. The junction had 22 bases not matched to a gene; V was cut back by 5 bases and J by 3 bases. The germline V gene has CDR1 DFQATT and CDR2 SNEGSKA (reference sequence). The CDR3 DNA follows: TGCAGTGCTCGGGGCCCCCTCACCTTTAACAGGGGAGTCTACAATGAGCAGTTCTTC. As protein: CSARGPLTFNRGVYNEQFF.

This clonotype was counted at least ten times. This chain uses TRBV10-3 with TRBJ2-7, with D tentatively TRBD1 or TRBD2 (5 bases each). V lost 0 bases and J lost 5, with 14 bases in between. The CDR3 runs 15 residues. The germline gives CDR1 ENHRY, CDR2 SYGVKD. The CDR3 DNA follows: TGTGCCATCAGTGAGTCGAACCAGGGACGCGACGAGCAGTACTTC. It specifies CAISESNQGRDEQYF.

In its sample, this clonotype was seen many times. The chain carries TRBV7-2 and TRBJ1-1; D possibly corresponds to TRBD1 (6 bases). Trimming removed 7 bases from V and 1 base from J, with 13 bases in between. Germline values: CDR1 SGHTA, CDR2 FQGNSA. This CDR3 is 14 amino acids long. CDR3 sequence reads: CASTLGGANTEAFF. The CDR3 nucleotides are TGTGCCAGCACCCTGGGGGGGGCGAACACTGAAGCTTTCTTT.

This clonotype showed up many times. The rearrangement links TRBV6-4 to TRBJ2-2, with TRBD2 identical over 10 bases. The V segment lost 2 bases and the J segment 3 bases; nucleotides outside the gene matches: 0. This CDR3 is 15 amino acids long. Germline V lookup: CDR1 MRHNA, CDR2 SNTAGT. The CDR3 protein is CASSDSGGDTGELFF. The CDR3 DNA is TGTGCCAGCAGTGACAGCGGGGGGGACACCGGGGAGCTGTTTTTT.

This clonotype was found many times. The V call is TRBV5-5, the J call TRBJ2-3, with D tentatively TRBD1 or TRBD2 (6 bases each). V was clipped by 3 bases and J by 1 base, with 9 bases between them. Germline V lookup: CDR1 SGHKS, CDR2 YYEKEE (reference sequence). The CDR3 covers 14 residues. In DNA form, the CDR3 reads TGTGCCAGCAGCTCGGGGGCCCGCACAGATACGCAGTATTTT. Protein: CASSSGARTDTQYF. Variable domain in full (rest from reference TRBV5-5 and TRBJ2-3): DAGVTQSPTHLIKTRGQQVTLRCSPISGHKSVSWYQQVLGQGPQFIFQYYEKEERGRGNFPDRFSARQFPNYSSELNVNALLLGDSALYLCASSSGARTDTQYFGPGTRLTVL.

This clonotype was seen repeatedly, ten times or more. This rearrangement joins TRBV21-1 to TRBJ2-7; the table gives TRBD1 as D, unverified against the DNA. TRBV21-1 constitutes a pseudogene. The CDR3 has 12 amino acids. The CDR3 sequence is CASSKVGTERYF. CDR3 nucleotide sequence: TGTGCCAGCAGCAAAGTGGGGACGGAAAGGTACTTC.

This clonotype was seen repeatedly, ten times or more. CDR3 sequence: CASSLLWDTQYF. CDR3 nucleotide sequence: TGTGCCAGCAGCTTACTGTGGGATACGCAGTATTTT. This sequence joins TRBV7-2 and TRBJ2-3, with D uncertain. Germline values: CDR1 SGHTA, CDR2 FQGNSA. The V end was cut by 2 bases, the J end by 6 bases, with 6 bases between. This CDR3 has 12 amino acids.

This clonotype has a count of ten or more. The rearrangement joins TRBV6-5 to TRBJ2-7, with 10 bases matching TRBD1. V was clipped by 6 bases and J by 4 bases; unmatched bases: 6. The CDR3 extends over 14 amino acids. Germline assignment: CDR1 MNHEY and CDR2 SVGAGI. CDR3 nucleotide sequence: TGTGCCAGCAGGGCAGGACAGGGGGTGTACGAGCAGTACTTC. It codes for CASRAGQGVYEQYF.

This clonotype was recorded many times. The V and J genes are TRBV12-3 or TRBV12-4 and TRBJ2-1; 12 bases map to TRBD2. Trimming at V came to 6 bases and at J to 4 bases, leaving 7 bases not matched to a gene. CDR3 length equals 16 residues. CDR3 DNA sequence: TGTGCCAGCAGGCCGACTAGCGGGAGTCTATACAATGAGCAGTTCTTC. Its protein is CASRPTSGSLYNEQFF.

This clonotype was recorded many times. This chain uses TRBV7-2 with TRBJ1-5; no clear D gene. Between the trimmed V and J ends, which lost 5 bases and 5 bases, there was a span of 10 bases. The germline CDR1 and CDR2 sequences are SGHTA and FQGNSA. The CDR3 has 13 amino acids. The CDR3 bases are TGTGCCAGCAGCCCTGTGGGGTATCAGCCCCAGCATTTT. Translated, it gives CASSPVGYQPQHF.

This clonotype was recorded at least ten times. The chain employs TRBV7-8 and TRBJ2-2; D gene ambiguous. This CDR3 comprises 15 residues. V was clipped by 6 bases and J by 3 bases, with 14 bases between them. Germline values: CDR1 SGHVS, CDR2 FQNEAQ. CDR3 amino acids: CASRSDVVDTGELFF. The CDR3 DNA is TGTGCCAGCAGATCAGACGTGGTCGACACCGGGGAGCTGTTTTTT.

This clonotype was seen many times. The J gene is TRBJ2-1, the V gene TRBV25-1; the match to TRBD2 covers 14 bases. The V and J ends lost 6 bases and 6 bases, in that order; junction bases with no gene match: 4. The length of the CDR3 is 15 residues. From germline, CDR1 is MGHDK and CDR2 SYGVNS. The CDR3 region is CASSAGLAGGNEQFF. The CDR3 DNA reads TGTGCCAGCAGCGCCGGACTAGCGGGAGGCAATGAGCAGTTCTTC. Full variable domain (remainder filled in from reference TRBV25-1 and TRBJ2-1): EADIYQTPRYLVIGTGKKITLECSQTMGHDKMYWYQQDPGMELHLIHYSYGVNSTEKGDLSSESTVSRIRTEHFPLTLESARPSHTSQYLCASSAGLAGGNEQFFGPGTRLTVL.

In its sample, this clonotype was seen many times. The V call is TRBV5-1, the J call TRBJ1-1; D is unclear. V lost 3 bases and J 0 bases, leaving 6 bases between the germline ends. The CDR3 is 13 residues long. Germline V gives CDR1 SGHRS, CDR2 YFSETQ. CDR3 nucleotides: TGCGCCAGCAGCTACCAGGTGAACACTGAAGCTTTCTTT. It is translated as CASSYQVNTEAFF.

The CDR3 sequence is CSARDGSVGPTDTQYF. The CDR3 DNA reads as TGCAGTGCTAGAGATGGGTCGGTGGGCCCCACAGATACGCAGTATTTT. The chain combines TRBV20-1 with TRBJ2-3, with D unresolved. Trimming took off 0 bases at V and 2 bases at J, with 15 bases between the two ends. The length of the CDR3 is 16 residues. Germline lookup yields CDR1 DFQATT and CDR2 SNEGSKA (reference sequence).